The next 21 T cell receptor beta chains were all read from a single sample in a study of identical twins. One entry per CDR3 protein, called by TCRdb with MiXCR from the 5' RACE reads. The sample contains some 690,000 distinct CDR3 sequences, 21% of which appear only once. The same sample was also used in a study of T cells expressing NK-cell markers.

The sequencing input was PBMCs. The source of these receptors is a woman younger than 35 in good health.

The chain carries TRBV20-1 and TRBJ2-1, with 14 bases identical to TRBD2. Trimming at V came to 6 bases and at J to 12 bases, leaving 10 bases not matched to a gene. The CDR3 covers 14 residues. From germline, CDR1 is DFQATT and CDR2 SNEGSKA (reference sequence). The CDR3 loop is CSAIPGLAGVRQFF. DNA of the CDR3: TGCAGTGCGATCCCGGGACTAGCGGGAGTTAGGCAGTTCTTC.

This clonotype was recorded many times. The chain couples TRBV5-1 to TRBJ2-2; TRBD1 matches 10 bases. Germline loops: CDR1 SGHRS, CDR2 YFSETQ. This CDR3 is 14 amino acids long. The ends lost 3 bases at V and 4 bases at J; junction bases unmatched: 0. Here the CDR3 reads CASSWTGGTGELFF. Here the CDR3 DNA reads TGCGCCAGCAGCTGGACAGGGGGCACCGGGGAGCTGTTTTTT.

In this sample, this clonotype turned up a few times. The V gene is TRBV6-5, the J gene TRBJ2-1; possibly TRBD2 for D (6 bases). Germline V gene lookup returns CDR1 MNHEY and CDR2 SVGAGI. Trimming pared 0 bases from V and 7 bases from J, leaving 10 bases between. The CDR3 loop spans 14 amino acids. The CDR3: CASSYSAGGNEQFF. The CDR3 region has the DNA TGTGCCAGCAGTTACTCGGCTGGAGGGAATGAGCAGTTCTTC.

This clonotype was detected many times. The V and J genes are TRBV9 and TRBJ2-1, with D possibly being TRBD2 (6 bases). The germline CDR1 and CDR2 sequences are SGDLS and YYNGEE. The CDR3 is 15 amino acids. V was shortened by 7 bases and J by 6 bases, with 20 bases between the two germline ends. In DNA, the CDR3 is TGTGCCAGCGCGATGGGAGGAGGGCAGGGCAATGAGCAGTTCTTC. Translation: CASAMGGGQGNEQFF.

The rearrangement links TRBV27 to TRBJ2-7, with a possible D match to TRBD2 (6 bases). Germline V gene lookup returns CDR1 MNHEY and CDR2 SMNVEV (reference sequence). The V end lost 7 bases, the J end lost 2 bases, and 15 bases lay between the germline ends. The CDR3 consists of 14 residues. This chain's CDR3 is CASKLAGTPYEQYF. CDR3 nucleotide sequence: TGTGCCAGCAAGTTGGCAGGGACTCCCTACGAGCAGTACTTC.

This clonotype was observed a handful of times. This chain connects TRBV7-3 to TRBJ2-7, with D unresolved. This CDR3 has 15 residues. Trimming shortened V by 0 bases and J by 3 bases, and 12 bases separated the two germline ends. Germline values: CDR1 SGHTA, CDR2 FQGTGA. CDR3 residues: CASSLTATPVYEQYF. For the CDR3, the DNA is TGTGCCAGCAGCTTAACCGCGACACCAGTCTACGAGCAGTACTTC. The variable domain in full, with the rest retrieved from reference TRBV7-3 and TRBJ2-7, is GAGVSQTPSNKVTEKGKYVELRCDPISGHTALYWYRQSLGQGPEFLIYFQGTGAADDSGLPNDRFFAVRPEGSVSTLKIQRTERGDSAVYLCASSLTATPVYEQYFGPGTRLTVT.

This chain links TRBV19 with TRBJ2-1; possible D gene TRBD2, 6 bases. Trimming took off 1 base at V and 7 bases at J, with 14 bases between the two ends. In germline, CDR1 is LNHDA, CDR2 SQIVND (reference sequence). The CDR3 is 15 amino acids. The chain's CDR3 is CASSIGRRGINEQFF. In nucleotides, the CDR3 is TGTGCCAGTAGTATAGGGCGGCGGGGTATTAATGAGCAGTTCTTC.

The rearrangement uses TRBV20-1 and TRBJ2-7; TRBD1 matches at 8 bases. Germline V gives CDR1 DFQATT, CDR2 SNEGSKA (reference sequence). CDR3 size: 14 residues. Trimming at V came to 6 bases and at J to 3 bases, leaving 10 bases not matched to a gene. Written as DNA, the CDR3 is TGCAGTGCCGTCCACCGAGACAGGGGCTACGAGCAGTACTTC. This gives the protein CSAVHRDRGYEQYF.

This clonotype was seen many times. The genes are TRBV6-1 and TRBJ1-5, with D perhaps matching TRBD1 (6 bases). V was pared by 6 bases and J by 9 bases, with 15 bases between. In germline, CDR1 is MNHNS, CDR2 SASEGT. The CDR3 runs 13 residues. The CDR3 spells CASSPQGIGPQHF. The CDR3, as DNA: TGTGCCAGCAGCCCACAGGGAATAGGGCCCCAGCATTTT.

The chain employs TRBV7-2 and TRBJ2-7, with D possibly matching TRBD1 (7 bases). Germline CDR1 and CDR2: SGHTA and FQGNSA. V was shortened by 1 base and J by 2 bases, with 12 bases between the two germline ends. CDR3 length: 15 residues. The CDR3 reads CASSLESRGAYEQYF. The CDR3 DNA follows: TGTGCCAGCAGCTTAGAGAGCAGGGGGGCCTACGAGCAGTACTTC.

The chain uses TRBV15 and TRBJ2-7, with 9 bases lining up with TRBD1. This CDR3 spans 12 amino acids. V shed 6 bases, J shed 3 bases, and the junction held 0 bases outside the gene matches. Germline-derived CDR1 and CDR2 are LNHNV and YYDKDF (reference sequence). CDR3 loop: CATRGQGYEQYF. CDR3 bases: TGTGCCACCAGGGGACAGGGCTACGAGCAGTACTTC.

The rearrangement joins TRBV20-1 to TRBJ2-3, with a possible D match to TRBD2 (5 bases). The CDR3 sequence is 14 residues long. Germline V gene lookup returns CDR1 DFQATT and CDR2 SNEGSKA (reference sequence). Trimming stripped 1 base from V and 4 bases from J, with 12 bases between. The CDR3 DNA is TGCAGTGCTAGAGCAGGACTTATGGCAGATACGCAGTATTTT. This encodes CSARAGLMADTQYF.

This clonotype has a handful of counts. The V gene is TRBV20-1, the J gene TRBJ2-1, with a tentative D call TRBD1 (5 bases). The germline V and J ends were trimmed by 4 bases and 8 bases, with 21 bases remaining between them. Germline V gene sequence: CDR1 DFQATT, CDR2 SNEGSKA (reference sequence). This CDR3 is built from 15 residues. CDR3 loop: CSANRQLSTRYEQFF. As DNA, the CDR3 is TGCAGTGCTAACCGACAGCTCTCGACCAGGTATGAGCAGTTCTTC.

This clonotype showed up just a few times. The V and J genes are TRBV12-3 or TRBV12-4 and TRBJ2-7; 13 positions match TRBD2. The CDR3 contains 14 residues. Trimming at V came to 2 bases and at J to 7 bases, leaving 2 bases not matched to a gene. The CDR3 DNA reads TGTGCCAGCAGTTTAAAGGGACTAGCGGGAGAGCAGTACTTC. Amino acids: CASSLKGLAGEQYF.

A few counts support this clonotype. The rearrangement uses TRBV7-2 and TRBJ2-7; possible D gene TRBD2, 6 bases. The CDR3 is 15 amino acids. Germline CDR1 SGHTA, CDR2 FQGNSA. V lost 3 bases, J lost 5 bases, and 17 bases lay in between. CDR3 nucleotide sequence: TGTGCCAGCAGCTTGTCGGCAGGAGGGCCTCACGAGCAGTACTTC. Its protein product is CASSLSAGGPHEQYF. Filled out from reference TRBV7-2 and TRBJ2-7, the complete variable domain reads GAGVSQSPSNKVTEKGKDVELRCDPISGHTALYWYRQSLGQGLEFLIYFQGNSAPDKSGLPSDRFSAERTGGSVSTLTIQRTQQEDSAVYLCASSLSAGGPHEQYFGPGTRLTVT.

This clonotype has a handful of counts. The V gene is TRBV11-2, the J gene TRBJ2-2; 7 bases fit TRBD1. Germline lookup yields CDR1 SGHAT and CDR2 FQNNGV. Trimming at V came to 4 bases and at J to 5 bases, leaving 10 bases not matched to a gene. The CDR3 has 16 amino acids. CDR3 in DNA: TGTGCCAGCAGCTCCAGCGACAGGGACGGAACCGGGGAGCTGTTTTTT. Translated: CASSSSDRDGTGELFF.

In this sample, this clonotype turned up a few times. The V and J genes are TRBV20-1 and TRBJ2-3; 12 nucleotides line up with TRBD2. The CDR3 has 15 amino acids. V lost 2 bases and J lost 2; bases outside the gene matches: 2. The germline V gene encodes CDR1 DFQATT and CDR2 SNEGSKA (reference sequence). DNA for the CDR3: TGCAGTGCTAGACCTAGCGGGAGGGCCACAGATACGCAGTATTTT. Protein sequence: CSARPSGRATDTQYF.

This clonotype was seen a few times. At one boundary the junction diverges from the germline segment, which might be a read error. The chain has TRBV7-6 and TRBJ2-5, with TRBD2 identical over 8 bases. CDR3 length: 13 amino acids. The germline CDR1 and CDR2 sequences are SGHVS and FNYEAQ. In DNA, the CDR3 is TGTGCCAGCAGCCCCTGGACTAGCCGGGCGTTAGACTTC. Protein product: CASSPWTSRALDF.

This clonotype came up many times. In DNA form, the CDR3 reads TGTGCCAGCAGTACAGGGCCAGCGGCAAATTCACCCCTCCACTTT. Its translation is CASSTGPAANSPLHF. The V and J genes are TRBV27 and TRBJ1-6, with D tentatively TRBD1 (6 bases). This CDR3 has 15 residues. V was shortened by 5 bases and J by 7 bases, with 15 bases between the two germline ends. Germline loops: CDR1 MNHEY, CDR2 SMNVEV (reference sequence).

The CDR3 here is CATSDHSNTGELFF. The CDR3 DNA is TGTGCCACCTCGGACCATTCTAACACCGGGGAGCTGTTTTTT. The J gene is TRBJ2-2, the V gene TRBV24-1; D is uncertain. The CDR3 contains 14 residues. The V and J ends lost 9 bases and 2 bases respectively, with 12 bases between them. The V gene's germline CDR1 is KGHDR and CDR2 SFDVKD.

This sequence joins TRBV20-1 and TRBJ1-2; D unresolved. Trimming left V 1 base short and J 8 bases short, with 11 bases between. CDR3 length equals 12 residues. Per germline, CDR1 DFQATT and CDR2 SNEGSKA (reference sequence). This CDR3 reads CSARGHLGGYTF. CDR3 sequence (DNA): TGCAGTGCTAGAGGTCACCTAGGGGGCTACACCTTC.